This TCR beta chain appears in the sequencing data of a study of CXCR3-negative and CXCR3-positive naive CD8 T cells. Overall study results and limits: Naive CXCR3-positive cells had TRB CDR3s more hydrophobic than those of CXCR3-negative naive cells.

Germline V gene sequence: CDR1 SQVTM, CDR2 ANQGSEA. The CDR3 length is 13 residues. On this clonotype: Its target is unknown.

It was by 5' RACE with UMI labels that the TRB cDNA libraries were prepared. TCRdb re-analyzed the 5' RACE reads; it lists each CDR3 protein once, without DNA. The table lists tens of thousands of distinct CDR3 sequences. The gene calls are TRBV29-1 and TRBJ1-5. The TCR was taken from a human donor in good health. Some clones in this sample may be carry-over from other donors' samples. The material sequenced was naive CXCR3- CD8+ T cells from blood. The sample's subset: CD45RO-CCR7+CD27+CD95- naive CD8+ T cells lacking CXCR3 (TNR3-). The CDR3 region is CSVGGARNQPQHF.